Each of the 28 T cell receptor beta chains below was sequenced from the same sample in a study of cytomegalovirus exposure and HLA in healthy donors. The PCR ran on 60 Vbeta and 13 Jbeta primers. TCRdb's copy holds only in-frame clones and misses some; the assay was immunoSEQ multiplex PCR. The repertoire holds more than 110,000 clones, with 75% to 80% as singletons. Material: PBMCs. The receptors stem from a male donor in good health and CMV-seronegative.

This clone has a handful of counts. The chain joins TRBV7-3 to TRBJ2-2; 8 nucleotides align to TRBD1. The CDR3 totals 16 residues. V was clipped by 4 bases and J by 1 base; unmatched bases: 5. Germline V gene data show CDR1 as SGHTA and CDR2 as FQGTGA. As DNA, the CDR3 is TGTGCCAGCAGCTCAACCGGGACAGGGAACACCGGGGAGCTGTTTTTT. This encodes CASSSTGTGNTGELFF.

This clone was counted between two and nine times. This chain links TRBV5-1 with TRBJ1-1; TRBD1 matches 11 bases. Germline CDR1 is SGHRS and CDR2 is YFSETQ. This CDR3 has 15 residues. Germline trimming cut 3 bases from V and 1 base from J; bases unmatched to any gene: 2. As DNA, the CDR3 is TGCGCCAGCAGCTCGGGACAGGGGGGGAACACTGAAGCTTTCTTT. Protein: CASSSGQGGNTEAFF.

This chain joins TRBV4-3 and TRBJ2-5; 7 positions agree with TRBD1. The CDR3 covers 14 residues. Trimming cost V 2 bases and J 3 bases; bases outside gene matches: 3. Per the germline V gene, CDR1 is LGHNA and CDR2 is YSLEER. The CDR3 coding sequence is TGCGCCAGCAGCCAATTCGGACAGGAAGAGACCCAGTACTTC. Its translation is CASSQFGQEETQYF.

This clone turned up a few times. The V gene is TRBV5-1, the J gene TRBJ2-3; D may be TRBD1 (6 bases). Germline V gives CDR1 SGHRS, CDR2 YFSETQ. V lost 4 bases and J 3 bases, leaving 15 bases between the germline ends. The CDR3 contains 15 residues. CDR3 bases: TGCGCCAGCAGCCAGGGGACCTGGGGAACAGATACGCAGTATTTT. Protein: CASSQGTWGTDTQYF. The full variable domain, in which reference TRBV5-1 and TRBJ2-3 provide the parts outside the CDR3, is KAGVTQTPRYLIKTRGQQVTLSCSPISGHRSVSWYQQTPGQGLQFLFEYFSETQRNKGNFPGRFSGRQFSNSRSEMNVSTLELGDSALYLCASSQGTWGTDTQYFGPGTRLTVL.

The chain has TRBV13 and TRBJ2-1; TRBD2 aligns across 10 bases. The germline V gene has CDR1 PRHDT and CDR2 FYEKMQ (reference sequence). The CDR3 sequence is 15 residues long. The V segment lost 5 bases and the J segment 10 bases; nucleotides outside the gene matches: 11. The CDR3 sequence is CASSPTSGVHWEQFF. The CDR3 DNA sequence: TGTGCCAGCAGCCCAACTAGCGGGGTCCATTGGGAGCAGTTCTTC.

DNA for the CDR3: TGTGCCAGCAGTCACGGGGAAGGTCAGCCCCAGCATTTT. Amino acids: CASSHGEGQPQHF. The chain recombines TRBV27 with TRBJ1-5; D gene unclear. In germline, CDR1 is MNHEY, CDR2 SMNVEV (reference sequence). The CDR3 spans 13 residues. With 5 bases removed from V and 6 bases from J, the gap between germline ends came to 11 bases.

This clone occurred a few times. This rearrangement joins TRBV7-9 to TRBJ2-2; 8 bases are a match to TRBD1. Looked up from germline, CDR1 is SEHNR and CDR2 is FQNEAQ (reference sequence). The CDR3 contains 18 residues. V lost 4 bases to trimming and J lost 4 bases; unmatched junction nucleotides: 14. The CDR3 reads CASSSTSGGPFSTGELFF. The CDR3 DNA follows: TGTGCCAGCAGCTCAACTTCAGGGGGCCCCTTTAGCACCGGGGAGCTGTTTTTT.

This chain joins TRBV5-4 and TRBJ1-4, with 7 positions matching TRBD1. The germline gives CDR1 SGHNT, CDR2 YYREEE (reference sequence). Losses at the gene ends were 5 bases for V and 2 bases for J; bases not matched to a gene: 6. The length of the CDR3 is 15 residues. CDR3: CASRKGGATNEKLFF. CDR3 DNA: TGTGCCAGCAGGAAAGGGGGCGCGACTAATGAAAAACTGTTTTTT. Full variable domain (rest looked up from reference TRBV5-4 and TRBJ1-4): ETGVTQSPTHLIKTRGQQVTLRCSSQSGHNTVSWYQQALGQGPQFIFQYYREEENGRGNFPPRFSGLQFPNYSSELNVNALELDDSALYLCASRKGGATNEKLFFGSGTQLSVL.

The chain is built from TRBV7-9 and TRBJ1-2, with TRBD1 matching over 9 bases. The germline CDR1 and CDR2 sequences are SEHNR and FQNEAQ (reference sequence). The CDR3 runs 15 residues. Trimming cost V 4 bases and J 6 bases; bases outside gene matches: 9. CDR3 coding DNA: TGTGCCAGCAGCTCGATACAGGGGGCGCGGGATGGCTACACCTTC. As protein: CASSSIQGARDGYTF.

This chain uses TRBV19 with TRBJ2-6, with 12 bases lining up with TRBD1. The junction had 3 bases not matched to a gene; V was cut back by 3 bases and J by 3 bases. The CDR3 loop spans 17 amino acids. Germline V CDR1 and CDR2: LNHDA, SQIVND (reference sequence). CDR3 coding DNA: TGTGCCAGTAGTATGGGACAGGGGGCTCTTGGGGCCAACGTCCTGACTTTC. It encodes CASSMGQGALGANVLTF.

The J gene is TRBJ1-1, the V gene TRBV7-3; a possible D gene is TRBD1 (6 bases). The CDR3 sequence is 16 residues long. The V and J ends lost 5 bases and 0 bases respectively, with 16 bases between them. Germline CDR1 and CDR2: SGHTA and FQGTGA. The CDR3: CASSPRGGQMNTEAFF. In DNA, the CDR3 is TGTGCCAGCAGCCCTAGGGGGGGGCAGATGAACACTGAAGCTTTCTTT.

The CDR3 DNA reads as TGTGCCACCAGCAGAGTACGTATGGGACAGGGGGATTGGAACTATGGCTACACCTTC. As protein: CATSRVRMGQGDWNYGYTF. This rearrangement joins TRBV15 to TRBJ1-2, with 11 nucleotides matching TRBD1. V was clipped by 1 base and J by 2 bases; unmatched bases: 12. There are 19 residues in the CDR3. Germline CDR1 is LNHNV and CDR2 is YYDKDF (reference sequence).

The genes are TRBV13 and TRBJ2-5; 7 bases map to TRBD1. This CDR3 spans 14 amino acids. V lost 4 bases and J lost 1; bases outside the gene matches: 3. Looked up from germline, CDR1 is PRHDT and CDR2 is FYEKMQ (reference sequence). CDR3 sequence (DNA): TGTGCCAGCAGCTCCCGGGACAGCCAAGAGACCCAGTACTTC. Its translation: CASSSRDSQETQYF. Together with reference TRBV13 and TRBJ2-5, the CDR3 gives the full variable domain: AAGVIQSPRHLIKEKRETATLKCYPIPRHDTVYWYQQGPGQDPQFLISFYEKMQSDKGSIPDRFSAQQFSDYHSELNMSSLELGDSALYFCASSSRDSQETQYFGPGTRLLVL.

The chain employs TRBV2 and TRBJ2-5; a weak D match, TRBD2 (6 bases). CDR1 and CDR2 (germline): SNHLY, FYNNEI. The CDR3 loop spans 16 amino acids. V lost 0 bases and J 4 bases, leaving 15 bases between the germline ends. The DNA of the CDR3 is TGTGCCAGCAGTGAAGCGAACGGCAGGAGGGGAGAGACCCAGTACTTC. Protein sequence: CASSEANGRRGETQYF.

The chain is built from TRBV27 and TRBJ1-2; possibly TRBD1 for D (6 bases). V dropped 5 bases and J dropped 7 bases, with 17 bases sitting between them. Per the germline V gene, CDR1 is MNHEY and CDR2 is SMNVEV (reference sequence). This CDR3 is built from 14 residues. The CDR3 is CASSLRPGDPGYTF. The CDR3 region has the DNA TGTGCCAGCAGTCTCCGGCCAGGGGATCCTGGCTACACCTTC.

A few counts support this clone. The CDR3 region has the DNA TGTGCCAGCAGTGACTCGGGGAGCTCCTACAATGAGCAGTTCTTC. This codes for CASSDSGSSYNEQFF. This rearrangement joins TRBV6-4 to TRBJ2-1; tentative D call: TRBD2 (5 bases). CDR3 length equals 15 residues. Germline CDR1 is MRHNA and CDR2 is SNTAGT. Deletions cut 0 bases from V and 0 bases from J, with 6 bases between.

The rearrangement links TRBV5-1 to TRBJ2-3; perhaps TRBD2 as D (5 bases). Trimming cost V 3 bases and J 1 base, with 12 bases left between them. The CDR3 is 15 residues long. Per the germline V gene, CDR1 is SGHRS and CDR2 is YFSETQ. The CDR3 reads CASSWRNGGTDTQYF. CDR3 bases: TGCGCCAGCAGCTGGCGTAACGGGGGCACAGATACGCAGTATTTT.

V gene TRBV6-5 combines with J gene TRBJ1-1; no definite D call. The CDR3 spans 12 residues. Germline V CDR1 and CDR2: MNHEY, SVGAGI. The V end lost 6 bases, the J end lost 4 bases, and 9 bases lay between the germline ends. CDR3 in amino acids: CASSNEGTEAFF. CDR3 DNA sequence: TGTGCCAGCAGCAATGAGGGCACTGAAGCTTTCTTT.

This clone was recorded a few times. The chain carries TRBV6-6 and TRBJ1-1; the D is unclear. V dropped 6 bases and J dropped 3 bases, with 17 bases sitting between them. The CDR3 has 15 amino acids. The germline V gene encodes CDR1 MNHNY and CDR2 SVGAGI (reference sequence). In DNA form, the CDR3 reads TGTGCCAGCAGCCCGACATTTCTAAAGGACACTGAAGCTTTCTTT. It specifies CASSPTFLKDTEAFF.

The CDR3 sequence is CASSRTEYRETQYF. Here the CDR3 DNA reads TGTGCCAGCAGCCGTACTGAATACCGGGAGACCCAGTACTTC. V and J are TRBV4-2 and TRBJ2-5; the D is unclear. The germline gives CDR1 LGHNA, CDR2 YNFKEQ. The CDR3 is made up of 14 amino acids. The ends were cut back, 4 bases at V and 5 bases at J, with 14 bases in the middle.

This rearrangement joins TRBV5-1 to TRBJ2-1, with a possible D match to TRBD1 (6 bases). Per germline, CDR1 SGHRS and CDR2 YFSETQ. The CDR3 totals 15 residues. Trimming stripped 1 base from V and 5 bases from J, with 13 bases between. CDR3 bases: TGCGCCAGCAGCTTGAATGTACAGGGCCACAATGAGCAGTTCTTC. It yields the protein CASSLNVQGHNEQFF. The whole variable domain, filled in from reference TRBV5-1 and TRBJ2-1, reads KAGVTQTPRYLIKTRGQQVTLSCSPISGHRSVSWYQQTPGQGLQFLFEYFSETQRNKGNFPGRFSGRQFSNSRSEMNVSTLELGDSALYLCASSLNVQGHNEQFFGPGTRLTVL.

Comments on this clone: At one end, the junction sequence differs from germline, possibly due to a read error. The chain recombines TRBV18 with TRBJ1-5, with 7 bases aligning to TRBD1. Per the germline V gene, CDR1 is KGHSH and CDR2 is LQKENI. This CDR3 region has 16 residues. CDR3 sequence reads: CASSPYERGGKQPQHF. The CDR3 region has the DNA TGTGCCAGCTCACCTTATGAAAGAGGGGGCAAGCAGCCCCAGCATTTT.

The chain links TRBV2 to TRBJ1-2; TRBD1 matches 8 bases. In germline, CDR1 is SNHLY, CDR2 FYNNEI. This CDR3 has 14 amino acids. V trimming: 2 bases; J trimming: 7 bases; junction bases outside the gene matches: 6. CDR3 DNA sequence: TGTGCCAGCAGTGAAAGGACAGGGACTGGTGGCTACACCTTC. It specifies CASSERTGTGGYTF. Filled out from reference TRBV2 and TRBJ1-2, the complete variable domain reads EPEVTQTPSHQVTQMGQEVILRCVPISNHLYFYWYRQILGQKVEFLVSFYNNEISEKSEIFDDQFSVERPDGSNFTLKIRSTKLEDSAMYFCASSERTGTGGYTFGSGTRLTVV.

This clone was counted only a few times. J is TRBJ2-7 and V is TRBV6-1; D not certain. Germline lookup yields CDR1 MNHNS and CDR2 SASEGT. Between the trimmed V and J ends, which lost 3 bases and 0 bases, there was a span of 12 bases. The CDR3 has 15 amino acids. CDR3 protein: CASSESHPSSYEQYF. In DNA form, the CDR3 reads TGTGCCAGCAGTGAGTCTCACCCTAGCTCCTACGAGCAGTACTTC.

The chain carries TRBV30 and TRBJ1-2; 8 bases map to TRBD1. Per germline, CDR1 GTSNPN and CDR2 SVGIG (reference sequence). V was pared by 2 bases and J by 2 bases, with 7 bases of the junction left unmatched. The CDR3 sequence is 15 residues long. This CDR3 reads CAWSNPGQANYGYTF. CDR3 DNA: TGTGCCTGGAGTAACCCGGGACAGGCGAACTATGGCTACACCTTC.

The gene calls are TRBV13 and TRBJ1-1; D not resolved. This CDR3 has 12 residues. Germline CDR1 and CDR2: PRHDT and FYEKMQ (reference sequence). V was trimmed by 5 bases and J by 3 bases, leaving 7 bases between them. The CDR3 bases are TGTGCCAGCAGCCCCCTAGACACTGAAGCTTTCTTT. Translation gives CASSPLDTEAFF.

V usage is TRBV30 and J usage is TRBJ2-4; 9 nucleotides agree with TRBD2. This CDR3 region has 13 residues. The V gene end was trimmed by 6 bases and the J gene end by 3 bases; junction bases not matched to a gene: 3. Germline loops: CDR1 GTSNPN, CDR2 SVGIG (reference sequence). The CDR3 loop reads CACSSGSKNIQYF. DNA of the CDR3: TGTGCCTGCAGTAGCGGGAGCAAAAACATTCAGTACTTC.

The chain has TRBV18 and TRBJ2-7, with D possibly being TRBD1 (5 bases). The CDR3 is 13 residues long. In germline, CDR1 is KGHSH, CDR2 LQKENI. V was trimmed by 3 bases and J by 5 bases, leaving 11 bases between them. CDR3 sequence reads: CASSPSWGHEQYF. In nucleotides, the CDR3 is TGTGCCAGCTCACCGAGTTGGGGCCACGAGCAGTACTTC.